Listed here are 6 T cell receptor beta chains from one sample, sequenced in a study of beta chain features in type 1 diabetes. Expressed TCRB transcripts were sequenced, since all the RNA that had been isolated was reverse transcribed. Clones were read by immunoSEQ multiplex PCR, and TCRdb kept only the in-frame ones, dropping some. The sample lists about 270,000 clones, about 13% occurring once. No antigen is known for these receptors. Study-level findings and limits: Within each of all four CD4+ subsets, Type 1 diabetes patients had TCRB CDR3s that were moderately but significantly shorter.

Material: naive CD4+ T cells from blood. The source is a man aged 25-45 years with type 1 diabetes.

The CDR3 loop reads CASSELGADKDETQYF. The CDR3 bases are TGTGCCAGCAGTGAACTTGGGGCAGATAAGGATGAGACCCAGTACTTC. The V call is TRBV25-1, the J call TRBJ2-5, with a weak D call TRBD1 (5 bases). In germline, CDR1 is MGHDK, CDR2 SYGVNS. The CDR3 sequence is 16 residues long. Trimming took 2 bases from V and 5 from J, leaving 18 bases between them.

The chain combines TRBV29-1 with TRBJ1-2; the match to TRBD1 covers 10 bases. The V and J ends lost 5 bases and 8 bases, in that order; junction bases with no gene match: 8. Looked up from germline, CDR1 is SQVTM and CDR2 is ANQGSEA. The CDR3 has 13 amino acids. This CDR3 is CSVRDRGFGGYTF. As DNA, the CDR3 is TGCAGCGTTCGGGACAGGGGTTTTGGCGGCTACACCTTC.

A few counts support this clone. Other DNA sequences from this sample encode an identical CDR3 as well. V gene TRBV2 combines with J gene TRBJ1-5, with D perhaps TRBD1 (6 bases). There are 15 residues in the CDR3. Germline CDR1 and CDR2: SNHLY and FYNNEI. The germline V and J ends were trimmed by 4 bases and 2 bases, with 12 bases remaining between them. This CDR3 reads CASSAQGVGNQPQHF. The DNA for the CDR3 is TGTGCCAGCAGTGCACAGGGAGTAGGCAATCAGCCCCAGCATTTT.

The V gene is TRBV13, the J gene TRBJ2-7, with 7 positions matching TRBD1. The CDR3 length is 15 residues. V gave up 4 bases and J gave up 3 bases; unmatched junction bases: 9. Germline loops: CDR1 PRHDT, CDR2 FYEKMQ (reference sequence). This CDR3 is CASSSLQGSIYEQYF. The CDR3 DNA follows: TGTGCCAGCAGCTCCCTACAGGGGTCTATCTACGAGCAGTACTTC.

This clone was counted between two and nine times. CDR3 region: CASSLGASGYEGDIETQYF. The CDR3 DNA follows: TGTGCCAGCAGTTTAGGGGCTAGCGGATACGAAGGGGACATAGAGACCCAGTACTTC. This chain connects TRBV28 to TRBJ2-5; the D gene is possibly TRBD2 (7 bases). The CDR3 spans 19 residues. Germline loops: CDR1 MDHEN, CDR2 SYDVKM. The V end lost 2 bases, the J end lost 4 bases, and 26 bases lay between the germline ends.

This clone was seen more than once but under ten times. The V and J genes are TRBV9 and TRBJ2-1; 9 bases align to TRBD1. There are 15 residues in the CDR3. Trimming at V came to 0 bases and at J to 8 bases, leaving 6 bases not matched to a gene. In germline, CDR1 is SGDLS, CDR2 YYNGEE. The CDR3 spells CASSVAPRQGDEQFF. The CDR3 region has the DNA TGTGCCAGCAGCGTAGCTCCCAGACAGGGGGATGAGCAGTTCTTC.